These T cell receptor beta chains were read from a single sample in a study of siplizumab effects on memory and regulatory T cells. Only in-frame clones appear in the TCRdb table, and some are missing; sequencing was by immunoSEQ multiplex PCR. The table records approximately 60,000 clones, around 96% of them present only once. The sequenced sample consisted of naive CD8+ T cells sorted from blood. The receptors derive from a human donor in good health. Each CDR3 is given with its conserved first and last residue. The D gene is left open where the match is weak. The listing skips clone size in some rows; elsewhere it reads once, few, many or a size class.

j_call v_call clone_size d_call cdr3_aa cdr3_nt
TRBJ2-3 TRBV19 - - CASSMGTDTQYF TGTGCCAGTAGTATGGGCACAGATACGCAGTATTTT
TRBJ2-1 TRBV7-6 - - CASSYRLADYNEQFF TGTGCCAGCAGCTATCGGCTAGCAGACTACAATGAGCAGTTCTTC
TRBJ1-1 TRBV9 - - CASSVDVNTEAFF TGTGCCAGCAGCGTAGATGTGAACACTGAAGCTTTCTTT
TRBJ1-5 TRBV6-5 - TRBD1 CASSQTGGGQPQHF TGTGCCAGCAGTCAAACAGGGGGAGGACAGCCCCAGCATTTT
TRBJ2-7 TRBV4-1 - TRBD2 CASSTGPGGEQYF TGCGCCAGCAGCACAGGACCGGGGGGCGAGCAGTACTTC
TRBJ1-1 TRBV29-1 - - CSAQATGTEAFF TGCAGCGCCCAGGCGACAGGCACTGAAGCTTTCTTT
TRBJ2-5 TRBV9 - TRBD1 CASSESQVLRAGGQETQYF TGTGCCAGCAGTGAATCCCAGGTTTTGAGGGCAGGGGGCCAAGAGACCCAGTACTTC
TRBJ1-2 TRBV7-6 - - CASSLGQAPYGYTF TGTGCCAGCAGCTTAGGTCAGGCGCCCTATGGCTACACCTTC
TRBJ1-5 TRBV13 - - CASSLGSQPQHF TGTGCCAGCAGCTTAGGTAGTCAGCCCCAGCATTTT
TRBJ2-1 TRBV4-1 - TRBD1 CASSQDRALDNEQFF TGCGCCAGCAGCCAGGACAGGGCATTGGACAATGAGCAGTTCTTC
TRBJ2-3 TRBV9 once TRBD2 CASSAVAGGSSDTQYF TGTGCCAGCAGCGCGGTAGCGGGGGGAAGTTCAGATACGCAGTATTTT
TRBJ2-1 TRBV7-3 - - CASSPNGGDDEQFF TGTGCCAGCAGCCCAAACGGGGGAGACGATGAGCAGTTCTTC
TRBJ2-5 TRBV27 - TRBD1 CASSRAGGLLQETQYF TGTGCCAGCAGTCGGGCAGGGGGCCTCCTACAAGAGACCCAGTACTTC
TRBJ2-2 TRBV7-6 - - CASSNSIRLGTGELFF TGTGCCAGCAGCAATAGCATCCGGCTAGGAACCGGGGAGCTGTTTTTT
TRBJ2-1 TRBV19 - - CASSLGNEQFF TGTGCCAGTAGTCTGGGAAATGAGCAGTTCTTC
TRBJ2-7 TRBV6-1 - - CASGGGLGSYEQYF TGTGCCAGCGGGGGGGGGCTCGGATCCTACGAGCAGTACTTC
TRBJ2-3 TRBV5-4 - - CASSPPDATDTQYF TGTGCCAGCAGCCCCCCCGACGCCACAGATACGCAGTATTTT
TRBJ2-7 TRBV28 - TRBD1 CASSLTGGSYEQYF TGTGCCAGCAGTTTGACAGGGGGGAGCTACGAGCAGTACTTC
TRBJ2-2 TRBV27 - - CASSSQNTGELFF TGTGCCAGCAGTAGCCAGAACACCGGGGAGCTGTTTTTT
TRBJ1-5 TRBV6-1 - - CASSEAPRAGGQPQHF TGTGCCAGCAGTGAAGCTCCTAGGGCAGGCGGACAGCCCCAGCATTTT
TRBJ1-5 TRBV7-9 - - CASSPTDDSNQPQHF TGTGCCAGCAGCCCGACGGATGATAGCAATCAGCCCCAGCATTTT
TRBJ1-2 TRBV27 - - CASSFGTPHYGYTF TGTGCCAGCAGTTTTGGGACACCTCACTATGGCTACACCTTC
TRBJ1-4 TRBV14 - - CASSQVQGVGEKLFF TGTGCCAGCAGCCAAGTACAGGGAGTCGGAGAAAAACTGTTTTTT
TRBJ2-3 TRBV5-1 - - CASSLGGDGSSTDTQYF TGCGCCAGCAGCTTGGGCGGCGACGGGTCCTCCACAGATACGCAGTATTTT
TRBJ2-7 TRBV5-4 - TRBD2 CASSPEGFRGGDRDEQYF TGTGCCAGCAGCCCTGAGGGATTTCGGGGGGGCGATCGCGACGAGCAGTACTTC
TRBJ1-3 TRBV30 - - CAWKGGGSGNTIYF TGTGCCTGGAAGGGGGGGGGCTCTGGAAACACCATATATTTT
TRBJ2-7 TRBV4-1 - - CASSANRWGEQYF TGCGCCAGCAGCGCCAATCGTTGGGGCGAGCAGTACTTC
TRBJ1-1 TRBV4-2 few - CASSQTGNTEAFF TGTGCCAGCAGCCAGACAGGAAACACTGAAGCTTTCTTT
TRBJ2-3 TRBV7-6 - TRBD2 CASSLPSGGTTDTQYF TGTGCCAGCAGCCTACCCAGCGGGGGGACCACAGATACGCAGTATTTT
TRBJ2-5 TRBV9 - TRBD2 CASSVSSGLQTQYF TGTGCCAGCAGCGTTTCTAGCGGATTACAGACCCAGTACTTC
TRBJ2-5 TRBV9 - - CASSVAGETQYF TGTGCCAGCAGCGTAGCGGGGGAGACCCAGTACTTC
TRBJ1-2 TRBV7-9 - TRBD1 CASSSPGQGALNYGYTF TGTGCCAGCAGCTCGCCTGGGCAGGGGGCTCTAAACTATGGCTACACCTTC
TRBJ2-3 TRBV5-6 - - CASSQGVGSDTQYF TGTGCCAGCAGTCAAGGGGTGGGATCCGATACGCAGTATTTT
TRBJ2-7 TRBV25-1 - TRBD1 CASSGTGGESEQYF TGTGCCAGCAGTGGGACAGGGGGCGAGTCCGAGCAGTACTTC
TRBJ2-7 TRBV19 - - CASNVGSGAYEQYF TGTGCCAGTAACGTGGGGTCGGGAGCCTACGAGCAGTACTTC
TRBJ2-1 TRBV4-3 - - CASSQGFGSSYNEQFF TGCGCCAGCAGCCAAGGATTTGGAAGCTCCTACAATGAGCAGTTCTTC
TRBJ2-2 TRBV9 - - CASSVGGGELFF TGTGCCAGCAGCGTTGGGGGCGGGGAGCTGTTTTTT
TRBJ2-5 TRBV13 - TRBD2 CASSSVGTSGGETQYF TGTGCCAGCAGCTCGGTAGGGACTAGCGGGGGAGAGACCCAGTACTTC
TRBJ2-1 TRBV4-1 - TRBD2 CASSQGPSSGGVGSYNEQFF TGCGCCAGCAGCCAAGGACCGTCTAGCGGGGGCGTTGGCTCCTACAATGAGCAGTTCTTC
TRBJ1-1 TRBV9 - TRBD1 CASSAPGRGHTEAFF TGTGCCAGCAGCGCTCCAGGCAGGGGGCACACTGAAGCTTTCTTT
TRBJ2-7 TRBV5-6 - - CASSLSGAHEQYF TGTGCCAGCAGCTTGTCAGGGGCCCACGAGCAGTACTTC
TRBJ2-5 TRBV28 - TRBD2 CASSTSGGGETQYF TGTGCCAGCAGTACTAGCGGGGGTGGGGAGACCCAGTACTTC
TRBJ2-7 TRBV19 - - CASSMSGGTTYEQYF TGTGCCAGTAGTATGAGTGGGGGAACGACCTACGAGCAGTACTTC
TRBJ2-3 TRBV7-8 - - CASSLEASSTDTQYF TGTGCCAGCAGCTTAGAGGCCAGTTCCACAGATACGCAGTATTTT
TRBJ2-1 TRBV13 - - CASSSQGLSSYNEQFF TGTGCCAGCAGCTCACAGGGATTAAGCTCCTACAATGAGCAGTTCTTC
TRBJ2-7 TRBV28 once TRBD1 CASSLGQGIYEQYF TGTGCCAGCAGTTTGGGACAGGGTATCTACGAGCAGTACTTC
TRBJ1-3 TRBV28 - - CASSLYDLAASTAISGNTIYF TGTGCCAGCAGTTTATATGATCTTGCCGCATCGACAGCAATCTCTGGAAACACCATATATTTT
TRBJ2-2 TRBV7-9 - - CASSLVATTGELFF TGTGCCAGCAGCTTAGTAGCGACCACCGGGGAGCTGTTTTTT
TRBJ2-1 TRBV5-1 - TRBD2 CASSSGTSMDNEQFF TGCGCCAGCAGTTCCGGGACTAGCATGGACAATGAGCAGTTCTTC